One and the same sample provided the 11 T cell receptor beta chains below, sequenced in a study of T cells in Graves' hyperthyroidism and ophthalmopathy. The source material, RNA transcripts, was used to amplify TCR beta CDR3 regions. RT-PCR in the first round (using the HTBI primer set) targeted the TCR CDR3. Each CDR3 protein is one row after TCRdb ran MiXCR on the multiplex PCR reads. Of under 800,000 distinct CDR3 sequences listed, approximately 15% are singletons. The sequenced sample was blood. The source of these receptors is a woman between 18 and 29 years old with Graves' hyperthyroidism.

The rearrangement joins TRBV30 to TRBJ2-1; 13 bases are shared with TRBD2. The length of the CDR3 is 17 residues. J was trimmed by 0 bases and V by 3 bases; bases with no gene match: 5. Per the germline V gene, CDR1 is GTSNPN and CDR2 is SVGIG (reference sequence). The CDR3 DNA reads TGTGCCTGGAGACTAGCGGGAGGGCCTAGCTCCTACAATGAGCAGTTCTTC. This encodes CAWRLAGGPSSYNEQFF.

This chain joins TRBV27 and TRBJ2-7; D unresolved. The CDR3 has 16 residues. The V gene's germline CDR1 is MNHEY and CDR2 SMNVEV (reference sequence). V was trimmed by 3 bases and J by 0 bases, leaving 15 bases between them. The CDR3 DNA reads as TGTGCCAGCAGTTTGACACCGGATATGAGCTCCTACGAGCAGTACTTC. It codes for CASSLTPDMSSYEQYF.

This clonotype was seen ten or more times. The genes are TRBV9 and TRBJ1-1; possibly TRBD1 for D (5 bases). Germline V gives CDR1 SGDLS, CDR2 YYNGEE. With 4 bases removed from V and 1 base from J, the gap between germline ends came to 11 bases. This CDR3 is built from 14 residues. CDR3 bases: TGTGCCAGCAGCCCCAGGGTGGCGAACACTGAAGCTTTCTTT. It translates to CASSPRVANTEAFF.

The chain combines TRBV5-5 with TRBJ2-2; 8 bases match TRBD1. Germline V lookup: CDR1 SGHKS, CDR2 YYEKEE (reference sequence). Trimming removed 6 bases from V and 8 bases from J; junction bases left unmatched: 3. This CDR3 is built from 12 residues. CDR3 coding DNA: TGTGCCAGCACCCAGGGGGCAGGGGAGCTGTTTTTT. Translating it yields CASTQGAGELFF.

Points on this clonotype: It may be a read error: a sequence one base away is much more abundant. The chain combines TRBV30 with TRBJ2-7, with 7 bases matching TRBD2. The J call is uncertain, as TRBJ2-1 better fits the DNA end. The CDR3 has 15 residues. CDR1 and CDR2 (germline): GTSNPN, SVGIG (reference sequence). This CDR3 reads CAWSSGIGSLYEQFF. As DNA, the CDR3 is TGTGCCTGGAGTAGCGGGATCGGTTCTCTCTACGAGCAGTTCTTC.

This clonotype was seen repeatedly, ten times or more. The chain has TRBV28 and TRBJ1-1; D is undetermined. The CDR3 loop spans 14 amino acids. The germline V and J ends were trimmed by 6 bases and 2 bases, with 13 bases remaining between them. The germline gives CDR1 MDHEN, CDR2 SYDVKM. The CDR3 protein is CASRLNGINTEAFF. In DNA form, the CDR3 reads TGTGCCAGCAGGCTTAATGGCATCAACACTGAAGCTTTCTTT.

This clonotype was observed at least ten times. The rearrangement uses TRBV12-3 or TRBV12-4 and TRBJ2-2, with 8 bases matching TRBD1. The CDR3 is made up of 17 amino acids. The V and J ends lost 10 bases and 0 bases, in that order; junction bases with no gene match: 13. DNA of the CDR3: TGTGCCACCTCCAAGGGCGGGACAGGAGCGAACACCGGGGAGCTGTTTTTT. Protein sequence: CATSKGGTGANTGELFF.

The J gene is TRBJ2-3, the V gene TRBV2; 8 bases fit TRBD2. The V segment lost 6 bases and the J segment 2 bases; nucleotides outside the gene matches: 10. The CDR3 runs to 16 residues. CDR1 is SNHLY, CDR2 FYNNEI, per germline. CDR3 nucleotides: TGTGCCAGCAGAGGTTTAAGGACTAGCCCCACAGATACGCAGTATTTT. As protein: CASRGLRTSPTDTQYF. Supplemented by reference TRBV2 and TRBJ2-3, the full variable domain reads EPEVTQTPSHQVTQMGQEVILRCVPISNHLYFYWYRQILGQKVEFLVSFYNNEISEKSEIFDDQFSVERPDGSNFTLKIRSTKLEDSAMYFCASRGLRTSPTDTQYFGPGTRLTVL.

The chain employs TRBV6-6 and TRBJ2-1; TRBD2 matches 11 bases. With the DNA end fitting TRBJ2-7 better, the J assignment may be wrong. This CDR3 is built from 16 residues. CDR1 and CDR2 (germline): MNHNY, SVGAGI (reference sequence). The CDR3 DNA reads TGTGCCAGCAGTTACTCTCTAGCGGGAGGAGGTAATGAGCAGTACTTC. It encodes CASSYSLAGGGNEQYF.

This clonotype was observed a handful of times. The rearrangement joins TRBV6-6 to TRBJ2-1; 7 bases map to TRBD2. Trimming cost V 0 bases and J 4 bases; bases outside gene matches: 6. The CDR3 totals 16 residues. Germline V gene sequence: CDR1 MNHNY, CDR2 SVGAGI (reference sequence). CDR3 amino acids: CASSYSPLAAYNEQFF. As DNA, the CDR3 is TGTGCCAGCAGTTACTCCCCGCTAGCGGCTTACAATGAGCAGTTCTTC.

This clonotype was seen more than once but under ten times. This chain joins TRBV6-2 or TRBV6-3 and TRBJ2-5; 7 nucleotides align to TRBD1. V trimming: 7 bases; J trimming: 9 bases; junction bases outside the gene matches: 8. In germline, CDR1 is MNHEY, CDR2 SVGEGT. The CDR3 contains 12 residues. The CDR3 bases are TGTGCCAGCACTTCGACAGGGAAGGCCCAGTACTTC. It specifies CASTSTGKAQYF.